This T cell receptor (beta chain) is drawn from a study of regulatory T cells in long-lasting Graves disease. Sequencing libraries for TCR beta were prepared with iRepertoire HTBI primers and Arm-PCR of CDR3 regions. TCRdb reprocessed the multiplex PCR reads with MiXCR, giving one entry per CDR3 protein. The table lists under 700,000 distinct CDR3 sequences, 15% to 20% of them singletons. This sample's time point: newly diagnosed GD, antithyroid drugs for less than 3 months. Extracted PBMC RNA gave rise to the TCR library. Graves' disease diagnoses used American Thyroid Association guidelines. V was trimmed by 4 bases and J by 0 bases, leaving 8 bases between them. The CDR3 has 15 amino acids. In germline, CDR1 is SGHRS, CDR2 YFSETQ. The same sample was also studied in work on T cells in Graves' hyperthyroidism and ophthalmopathy.

Sequencing used peripheral blood mononuclear cells (PBMCs), obtained at new diagnosis, from a patient treated with antithyroid drugs. The origin of this receptor is a woman aged 35-65 years with Graves disease. The rearrangement uses TRBV5-1 and TRBJ2-6; D gene ambiguous. In DNA, the CDR3 is TGCGCCAGCAGCCCCCAGTACTCTGGGGCCAACGTCCTGACTTTC. This gives the protein CASSPQYSGANVLTF.